These T cell receptor beta chains were read from a single sample in a study of T-cell memory formation after mild COVID-19. TCRdb recomputed calls from the 5' RACE reads with MiXCR, one row per CDR3 protein. Here the sample spans about 440,000 distinct CDR3 sequences, 15% to 20% being singletons. Sequencing was performed on PBMCs or a T cell subset sorted from them (not recorded which). Every receptor here comes from an adult woman who had mild COVID-19 (a few samples of this study predate the infection). Cell type and time point are not known. Both conserved end residues are trimmed from each CDR3. Fields, in order: V gene, J gene, CDR3 protein.

v_gene: TRBV11-1
j_gene: TRBJ2-7
CDR3aa: ASSSTTGDRRYEQY

v_gene: TRBV20-1
j_gene: TRBJ1-5
CDR3aa: SAKPADSGNQPQH

v_gene: TRBV18
j_gene: TRBJ1-1
CDR3aa: ASSPLSKDTEAF

v_gene: TRBV12-3/TRBV12-4
j_gene: TRBJ2-2
CDR3aa: ASSLGATGELF

v_gene: TRBV7-8
j_gene: TRBJ1-5
CDR3aa: ASSLNWGGKNQPQH

v_gene: TRBV29-1
j_gene: TRBJ2-1
CDR3aa: STRVSGTYNEQF

v_gene: TRBV27
j_gene: TRBJ2-2
CDR3aa: ASKDWNTGELF

v_gene: TRBV3-1
j_gene: TRBJ2-3
CDR3aa: ASSQGQGSTDTQY

v_gene: TRBV9
j_gene: TRBJ2-5
CDR3aa: ASSVSERGGQETQY

v_gene: TRBV9
j_gene: TRBJ1-1
CDR3aa: ASSSSRQGAEAF

v_gene: TRBV20-1
j_gene: TRBJ1-3
CDR3aa: SARDQGQGSNTIY

v_gene: TRBV19
j_gene: TRBJ1-2
CDR3aa: ASSRPGTGNYGYT

v_gene: TRBV12-3/TRBV12-4
j_gene: TRBJ2-7
CDR3aa: ASSLGRTSGTLEQY

v_gene: TRBV7-2
j_gene: TRBJ2-1
CDR3aa: ASGTEISSGEQF

v_gene: TRBV6-2/TRBV6-3
j_gene: TRBJ2-7
CDR3aa: ASRATGGGVIYEQY

v_gene: TRBV5-4
j_gene: TRBJ2-5
CDR3aa: ASTTSGSETQY

v_gene: TRBV27
j_gene: TRBJ2-7
CDR3aa: ASSPARLRGYEQY

v_gene: TRBV5-1
j_gene: TRBJ1-4
CDR3aa: ASSSGGGTNEKLF

v_gene: TRBV29-1
j_gene: TRBJ2-3
CDR3aa: SVDYPASGSRDTQY

v_gene: TRBV3-1
j_gene: TRBJ2-3
CDR3aa: ASSQVVGTDTQY

v_gene: TRBV5-6
j_gene: TRBJ2-3
CDR3aa: ASTIPLAGGTDTQY

v_gene: TRBV20-1
j_gene: TRBJ2-3
CDR3aa: SARSAVDRGLTDTQY

v_gene: TRBV7-8
j_gene: TRBJ2-2
CDR3aa: ASSFPGLNTGELF

v_gene: TRBV7-9
j_gene: TRBJ2-5
CDR3aa: ASSLVGASGSQETQY

v_gene: TRBV2
j_gene: TRBJ1-1
CDR3aa: ASSGSPTWNTEAF

v_gene: TRBV5-1
j_gene: TRBJ1-1
CDR3aa: ASSLDSPGSEAF

v_gene: TRBV5-1
j_gene: TRBJ1-2
CDR3aa: ASSPHEWGNYGYT